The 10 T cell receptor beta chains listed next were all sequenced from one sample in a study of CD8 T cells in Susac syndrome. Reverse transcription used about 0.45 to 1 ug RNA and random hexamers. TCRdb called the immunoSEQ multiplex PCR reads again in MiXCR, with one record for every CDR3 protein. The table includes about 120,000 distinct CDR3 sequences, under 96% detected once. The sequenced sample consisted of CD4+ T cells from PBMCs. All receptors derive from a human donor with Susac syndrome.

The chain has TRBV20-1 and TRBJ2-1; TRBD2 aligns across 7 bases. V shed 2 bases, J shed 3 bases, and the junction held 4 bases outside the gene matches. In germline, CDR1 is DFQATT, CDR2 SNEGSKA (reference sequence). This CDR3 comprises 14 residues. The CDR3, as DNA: TGCAGTGCTAGACCGGCGGGGGACTACAATGAGCAGTTCTTC. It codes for CSARPAGDYNEQFF.

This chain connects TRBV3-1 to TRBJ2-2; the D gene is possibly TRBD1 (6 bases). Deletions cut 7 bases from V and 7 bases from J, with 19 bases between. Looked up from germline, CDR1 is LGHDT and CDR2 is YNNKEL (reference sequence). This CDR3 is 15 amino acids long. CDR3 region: CASTPGPIGGGELFF. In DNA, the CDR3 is TGTGCCAGCACCCCCGGGCCTATAGGGGGCGGGGAGCTGTTTTTT.

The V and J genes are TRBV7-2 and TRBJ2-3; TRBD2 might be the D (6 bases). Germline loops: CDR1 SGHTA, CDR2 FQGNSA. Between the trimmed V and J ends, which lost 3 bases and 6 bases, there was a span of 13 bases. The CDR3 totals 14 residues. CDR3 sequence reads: CASSFGGTPDTQYF. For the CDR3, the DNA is TGTGCCAGCAGCTTTGGCGGGACCCCCGATACGCAGTATTTT. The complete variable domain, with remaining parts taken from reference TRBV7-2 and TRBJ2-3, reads GAGVSQSPSNKVTEKGKDVELRCDPISGHTALYWYRQSLGQGLEFLIYFQGNSAPDKSGLPSDRFSAERTGGSVSTLTIQRTQQEDSAVYLCASSFGGTPDTQYFGPGTRLTVL.

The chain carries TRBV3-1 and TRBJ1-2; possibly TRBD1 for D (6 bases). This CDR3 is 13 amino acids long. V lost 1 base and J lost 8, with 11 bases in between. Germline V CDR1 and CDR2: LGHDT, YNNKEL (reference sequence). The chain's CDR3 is CASSQGQAGGYTF. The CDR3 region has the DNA TGTGCCAGCAGCCAAGGACAGGCGGGAGGCTACACCTTC. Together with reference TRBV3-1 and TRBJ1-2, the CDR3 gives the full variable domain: DTAVSQTPKYLVTQMGNDKSIKCEQNLGHDTMYWYKQDSKKFLKIMFSYNNKELIINETVPNRFSPKSPDKAHLNLHINSLELGDSAVYFCASSQGQAGGYTFGSGTRLTVV.

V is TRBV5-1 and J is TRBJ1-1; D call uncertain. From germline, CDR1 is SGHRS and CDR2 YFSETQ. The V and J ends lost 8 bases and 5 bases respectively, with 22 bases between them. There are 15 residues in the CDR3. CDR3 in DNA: TGCGCCAGTCGCCGGGCCTCTTCCGTCGAAACTGAAGCTTTCTTT. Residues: CASRRASSVETEAFF.

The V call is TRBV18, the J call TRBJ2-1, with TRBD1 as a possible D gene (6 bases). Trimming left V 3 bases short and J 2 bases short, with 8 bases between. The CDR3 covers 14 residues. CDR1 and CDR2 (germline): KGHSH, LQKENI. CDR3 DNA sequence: TGTGCCAGCTCACCCCAGGGGACCTACAATGAGCAGTTCTTC. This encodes CASSPQGTYNEQFF. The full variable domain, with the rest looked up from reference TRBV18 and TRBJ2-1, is NAGVMQNPRHLVRRRGQEARLRCSPMKGHSHVYWYRQLPEEGLKFMVYLQKENIIDESGMPKERFSAEFPKEGPSILRIQQVVRGDSAAYFCASSPQGTYNEQFFGPGTRLTVL.

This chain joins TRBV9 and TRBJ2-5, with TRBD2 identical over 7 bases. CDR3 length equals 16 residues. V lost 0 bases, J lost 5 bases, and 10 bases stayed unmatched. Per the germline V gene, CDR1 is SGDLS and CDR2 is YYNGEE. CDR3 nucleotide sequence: TGTGCCAGCAGCGTAGCCCGAGCGGGACGGAATGAGACCCAGTACTTC. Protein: CASSVARAGRNETQYF.

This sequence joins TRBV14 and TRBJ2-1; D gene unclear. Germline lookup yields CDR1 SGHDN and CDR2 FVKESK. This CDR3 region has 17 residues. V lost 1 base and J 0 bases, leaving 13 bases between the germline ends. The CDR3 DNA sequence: TGTGCCAGCAGCCAAGGGGGATTTTCGAGCTCCTACAATGAGCAGTTCTTC. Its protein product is CASSQGGFSSSYNEQFF.

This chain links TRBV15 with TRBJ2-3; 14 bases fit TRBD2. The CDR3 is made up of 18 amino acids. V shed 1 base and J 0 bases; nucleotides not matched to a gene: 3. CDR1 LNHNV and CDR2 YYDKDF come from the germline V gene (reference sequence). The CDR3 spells CATSRGLAGGTSTDTQYF. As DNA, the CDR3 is TGTGCCACCAGCAGAGGACTAGCGGGAGGGACTAGCACAGATACGCAGTATTTT.

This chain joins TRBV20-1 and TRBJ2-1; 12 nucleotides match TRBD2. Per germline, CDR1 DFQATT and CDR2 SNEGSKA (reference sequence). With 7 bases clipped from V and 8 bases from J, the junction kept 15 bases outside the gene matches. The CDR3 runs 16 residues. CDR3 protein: CSVAPPLAGGWHEQFF. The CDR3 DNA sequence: TGCAGTGTCGCGCCCCCACTAGCGGGAGGTTGGCATGAGCAGTTCTTC.